A selection of T cell receptor beta chains follows, all from one sample in a study of OX40 agonist ivuxolimab in advanced cancers. Produced via immunoSEQ multiplex PCR; TCRdb's table is partial and in-frame only. Altogether roughly 64,000 clones are present, about 83% being singletons, with the ten largest covering 0.76%. The sample consisted of CD4+ or CD8+ T cells sorted from blood, taken in a trial of the OX40 agonist ivuxolimab. These receptors were obtained from an adult with an advanced solid tumor such as melanoma, head and neck, liver or kidney cancer. Both conserved end residues are part of each CDR3. A D gene is named only where the DNA matches it firmly.

TRBV6-5	TRBJ1-4	NA	TGTGCCAGCAGCCTGGCCGGGGGCCGTAATGAAAAACTGTTTTTT	CASSLAGGRNEKLFF
TRBV5-4	TRBJ1-1	NA	TGTGCCAGCAGCTGGAGGAACACTGAAGCTTTCTTT	CASSWRNTEAFF
TRBV11-2	TRBJ2-1	TRBD2	TGTGCCAGCAGCCCGCCCGGGACTAGCGGCTACAATGAGCAGTTCTTC	CASSPPGTSGYNEQFF
TRBV5-4	TRBJ2-5	TRBD1	TGTGCCAGCAGCTGGGACAGGGAGACCCAGTACTTC	CASSWDRETQYF
TRBV20-1	TRBJ2-5	NA	TGCAGTGCTTGGAGAGAGACCCAGTACTTC	CSAWRETQYF
TRBV5-4	TRBJ2-7	NA	TGTGCCAGCAGCTTGGGAGGGGATCAGGGTCGCTACGAGCAGTACTTC	CASSLGGDQGRYEQYF
TRBV18	TRBJ2-5	TRBD1	TGTGCCAGCTCACCAACAGGGGGCGGAGAGACCCAGTACTTC	CASSPTGGGETQYF
TRBV30	TRBJ1-2	NA	TGTGCCTGGAGCCCCCAGAGTAACTATGGCTACACCTTC	CAWSPQSNYGYTF
TRBV10-3	TRBJ2-3	TRBD1	TGTGCCATTCGGACAGGGGGGACAGATACGCAGTATTTT	CAIRTGGTDTQYF
TRBV7-9	TRBJ1-5	NA	TGTGCCAGCAGCTTAGGGACAGATAGCAATCAGCCCCAGCATTTT	CASSLGTDSNQPQHF
TRBV5-6	TRBJ2-5	NA	TGTGCCAGCAGGTTGGGACTGGATAAAGAGACCCAGTACTTC	CASRLGLDKETQYF
TRBV5-1	TRBJ1-2	NA	TGCGCCAGCAGCTTGGACGGGGGCCCCTATGGCTACACCTTC	CASSLDGGPYGYTF